A selection of T cell receptor beta chains follows, all from one sample in a study of blood T cell repertoires in COVID-19. TCRdb's table, derived via immunoSEQ multiplex PCR, lists solely in-frame clones and lacks some. The sample consists of 150,000 to 200,000 clones, just over 85% of them appearing once. Source material: PBMCs or T cells enriched from blood (not recorded which). Receptors were obtained from a woman under 30 who had recovered from COVID-19. Both conserved end residues are part of each CDR3. Size is stated for part of the rows, as once, few or many counts, or as a class when the clone is expanded.

j_call: TRBJ2-7; clone_size: -; v_call: TRBV2; cdr3_aa: CASRLAGGVSYEQYF
j_call: TRBJ1-5; clone_size: -; v_call: TRBV6-5; cdr3_aa: CASQDRGNQPQHF
j_call: TRBJ1-3; clone_size: -; v_call: TRBV3-1/TRBV3-2; cdr3_aa: CASSQERNTGNTIYF
j_call: TRBJ2-1; clone_size: -; v_call: TRBV11-2; cdr3_aa: CASSPLAGRPADEQFF
j_call: TRBJ2-1; clone_size: once; v_call: TRBV5-1; cdr3_aa: CASGGDRAYEQFF
j_call: TRBJ1-5; clone_size: -; v_call: TRBV10-1; cdr3_aa: CASSESSAGMRPQHF
j_call: TRBJ2-7; clone_size: -; v_call: TRBV2; cdr3_aa: CASSPGGSYEQYF
j_call: TRBJ2-7; clone_size: -; v_call: TRBV7-9; cdr3_aa: CASSSSGRAEQYF
j_call: TRBJ2-3; clone_size: -; v_call: TRBV5-1; cdr3_aa: CASSTPGTSGSTQYF
j_call: TRBJ1-1; clone_size: -; v_call: TRBV2; cdr3_aa: CASSPPPKTRNTEAFF
j_call: TRBJ1-1; clone_size: -; v_call: TRBV6-2/TRBV6-3; cdr3_aa: CASSYEVNTEAFF
j_call: TRBJ2-7; clone_size: -; v_call: TRBV7-9; cdr3_aa: CASSYVTGGINEQYF
j_call: TRBJ2-7; clone_size: few; v_call: TRBV3-1/TRBV3-2; cdr3_aa: CASSQILAVNYEQYF
j_call: TRBJ2-1; clone_size: -; v_call: TRBV7-9; cdr3_aa: CASSSRTSGSNEQFF
j_call: TRBJ1-2; clone_size: -; v_call: TRBV6-2/TRBV6-3; cdr3_aa: CASSRSVGDSYGYTF
j_call: TRBJ2-7; clone_size: once; v_call: TRBV7-9; cdr3_aa: CASSLAVYEQYF
j_call: TRBJ2-3; clone_size: -; v_call: TRBV11-3; cdr3_aa: CASSSSTDTQYF
j_call: TRBJ1-5; clone_size: -; v_call: TRBV19; cdr3_aa: CASSTQRNQPQHF